Sequencing of this TCR beta chain was carried out in a study of T cell responses to AZD1222 COVID-19 vaccine. General observations from the study: It should be noted that donors were predominantly white British and more often female, and clonal diversity was possibly underestimated.

With regard to this clone: Its antigen is still unknown.

It was second doses at about 4 or about 12 weeks that were pooled. TCRdb keeps only in-frame clones here, not all; method: immunoSEQ multiplex PCR. The sample lists 120,000 or so clones, 70% to 90% seen once, with 17% in the top ten. This CDR3 spans 12 amino acids. Germline V lookup: CDR1 SGHTA, CDR2 FQGNSA. V lost 5 bases to trimming and J lost 2 bases, with 1 base between them. The sequence was obtained from an adult who received the AZD1222 COVID-19 vaccine. Material: peripheral blood, obtained 28 days after the second AZD1222 dose. This chain uses TRBV7-2 with TRBJ2-6; no clear D. This CDR3 reads CASSPGANVLTF. CDR3 coding DNA: TGTGCCAGCAGCCCTGGGGCCAACGTCCTGACTTTC.